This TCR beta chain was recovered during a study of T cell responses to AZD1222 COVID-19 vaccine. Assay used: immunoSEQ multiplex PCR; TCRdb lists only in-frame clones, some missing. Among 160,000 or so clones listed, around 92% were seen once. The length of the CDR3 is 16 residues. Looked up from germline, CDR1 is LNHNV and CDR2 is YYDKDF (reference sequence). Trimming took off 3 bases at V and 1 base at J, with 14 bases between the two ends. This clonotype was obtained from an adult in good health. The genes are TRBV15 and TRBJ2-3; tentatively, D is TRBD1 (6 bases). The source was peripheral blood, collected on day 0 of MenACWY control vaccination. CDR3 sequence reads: CATSSSGTKRTDTQYF. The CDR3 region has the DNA TGTGCCACCAGCAGCTCCGGGACAAAGCGCACAGATACGCAGTATTTT.